The source of this TCR beta chain is a study of blood T cell repertoires in COVID-19. The length of the CDR3 is 15 residues. Germline V gene sequence: CDR1 LGHDT, CDR2 YNNKEL (reference sequence). V lost 4 bases to trimming and J lost 6 bases; unmatched junction nucleotides: 8. The protocol was immunoSEQ multiplex PCR, while the TCRdb copy is restricted to in-frame clones and leaves out a portion. The sample lists around 60,000 clones; around 86% were seen once. This clone was counted a single time. The source is an elderly woman with acute or convalescent COVID-19. The source material was peripheral blood. The J gene is TRBJ2-1, the V gene TRBV3-1 (or the pseudogene TRBV3-2); 8 bases are shared with TRBD2. The CDR3 spells CASSPWRGTSNEQFF. For the CDR3, the DNA is TGTGCCAGCAGCCCGTGGCGGGGGACTAGCAATGAGCAGTTCTTC.